Below, 13 T cell receptor beta chains from the same sample are listed, as sequenced in a study of cytomegalovirus exposure and HLA in healthy donors. 60 Vbeta and 13 Jbeta primers were used in PCR. Sequencing used immunoSEQ multiplex PCR; TCRdb keeps in-frame clones, though not all of them. This sample's clone table lists 25,000 to 35,000 clones. Sequences were obtained from PBMCs. The origin of the receptors is a middle-aged man in good health and CMV-seronegative.

The chain combines TRBV29-1 with TRBJ1-2; TRBD1 agrees at 8 bases. The CDR3 loop spans 15 amino acids. V shed 2 bases, J shed 7 bases, and the junction held 12 bases outside the gene matches. Germline V gene sequence: CDR1 SQVTM, CDR2 ANQGSEA. The CDR3 nucleotides are TGCAGCGTTGAACCACCTGGGACAGGTCTCTCTGGCTACACCTTC. It translates to CSVEPPGTGLSGYTF.

The chain joins TRBV29-1 to TRBJ1-1, with D unclear. Per germline, CDR1 SQVTM and CDR2 ANQGSEA. Trimming left V 5 bases short and J 2 bases short, with 9 bases between. The CDR3 extends over 12 amino acids. The CDR3 bases are TGCAGCGTTCAACGGGAAAACACTGAAGCTTTCTTT. Its translation is CSVQRENTEAFF.

The chain carries TRBV18 and TRBJ1-2, with D unresolved. The V end was cut by 3 bases, the J end by 6 bases, with 8 bases between. CDR3 size: 12 residues. CDR1 KGHSH and CDR2 LQKENI come from the germline V gene. The CDR3 DNA is TGTGCCAGCTCACCGGAGGGAAATGGCTACACCTTC. It yields the protein CASSPEGNGYTF.

The V call is TRBV28, the J call TRBJ2-7; 8 nucleotides align to TRBD2. The CDR3 has 16 residues. After removal of 2 bases from V and 2 bases from J, the junction contained 8 bases not matched to a gene. The V gene's germline CDR1 is MDHEN and CDR2 SYDVKM. The CDR3 sequence: CASSLNGAGGTYEQYF. Written as DNA, the CDR3 is TGTGCCAGCAGTTTAAATGGCGCGGGAGGTACCTACGAGCAGTACTTC.

The genes are TRBV10-3 and TRBJ1-1, with unresolved D. The CDR3 loop spans 13 amino acids. The germline V gene encodes CDR1 ENHRY and CDR2 SYGVKD. V was trimmed by 3 bases and J by 5 bases, leaving 10 bases between them. CDR3 amino acids: CAISDSGDTEAFF. The CDR3 nucleotides are TGTGCCATCAGTGACTCTGGAGATACTGAAGCTTTCTTT.

CDR3 in amino acids: CSVAPRGESEAFF. The CDR3 region has the DNA TGCAGCGTGGCTCCCCGGGGGGAAAGTGAAGCTTTCTTT. V is TRBV29-1 and J is TRBJ1-1; possible D gene TRBD1, 5 bases. Germline-derived CDR1 and CDR2 are SQVTM and ANQGSEA. V was pared by 6 bases and J by 7 bases, with 18 bases between. This CDR3 region has 13 residues. Full variable domain (rest looked up from reference TRBV29-1 and TRBJ1-1): SAVISQKPSRDICQRGTSLTIQCQVDSQVTMMFWYRQQPGQSLTLIATANQGSEATYESGFVIDKFPISRPNLTFSTLTVSNMSPEDSSIYLCSVAPRGESEAFFGQGTRLTVV.

The chain uses TRBV29-1 and TRBJ1-2; 10 bases line up with TRBD1. V was pared by 4 bases and J by 4 bases, with 9 bases of the junction left unmatched. The CDR3 loop spans 15 amino acids. The V gene's germline CDR1 is SQVTM and CDR2 ANQGSEA. The CDR3 sequence is CSVGAGTGVGYGYTF. The CDR3 DNA is TGCAGCGTTGGAGCCGGGACAGGGGTTGGCTATGGCTACACCTTC.

The chain couples TRBV5-4 to TRBJ2-1; the D gene is possibly TRBD2 (6 bases). The V gene's germline CDR1 is SGHNT and CDR2 YYREEE (reference sequence). The CDR3 contains 15 residues. V lost 1 base to trimming and J lost 3 bases, with 11 bases between them. The CDR3 nucleotides are TGTGCCAGCAGCTTGCGCCTAGCGAACTACAATGAGCAGTTCTTC. Protein: CASSLRLANYNEQFF.

The V call is TRBV7-8, the J call TRBJ1-5, with D hard to call. The CDR3 is 14 amino acids. CDR1 is SGHVS, CDR2 FQNEAQ, per germline. Deletions cut 2 bases from V and 5 bases from J, with 10 bases between. This CDR3 reads CASSLNFPDQPQHF. The CDR3 nucleotides read TGTGCCAGCAGCTTAAATTTCCCGGATCAGCCCCAGCATTTT.

The chain recombines TRBV30 with TRBJ2-1; the D gene is possibly TRBD2 (5 bases). V gave up 4 bases and J gave up 8 bases, with 15 bases separating them. The germline gives CDR1 GTSNPN, CDR2 SVGIG (reference sequence). This CDR3 has 13 amino acids. Here the CDR3 reads CAWTSGVVHEQFF. CDR3 coding DNA: TGTGCCTGGACATCCGGGGTGGTCCATGAGCAGTTCTTC.

The chain employs TRBV7-9 and TRBJ1-1; maybe TRBD1 (6 bases). V was clipped by 1 base and J by 3 bases, with 12 bases between them. CDR1 is SEHNR and CDR2 is FQNEAQ in the germline V gene (reference sequence). This CDR3 spans 15 amino acids. The CDR3 sequence is CASSLVSGDDTEAFF. CDR3 sequence (DNA): TGTGCCAGCAGCTTAGTTTCAGGGGATGACACTGAAGCTTTCTTT.

V is TRBV6-1 and J is TRBJ2-1; tentative D call: TRBD2 (5 bases). V dropped 5 bases and J dropped 12 bases, with 14 bases sitting between them. The germline V gene has CDR1 MNHNS and CDR2 SASEGT. This CDR3 spans 12 amino acids. This CDR3 reads CASSPLDSSQFF. The CDR3 region has the DNA TGTGCCAGCAGTCCCCTGGACTCTTCGCAGTTCTTC.

The chain combines TRBV6-5 with TRBJ2-2; no definite D call. Germline V gene lookup returns CDR1 MNHEY and CDR2 SVGAGI. The CDR3 runs to 14 residues. Trimming took off 2 bases at V and 2 bases at J, with 6 bases between the two ends. As DNA, the CDR3 is TGTGCCAGCAGTTACCAGGTTAACACCGGGGAGCTGTTTTTT. Protein sequence: CASSYQVNTGELFF.